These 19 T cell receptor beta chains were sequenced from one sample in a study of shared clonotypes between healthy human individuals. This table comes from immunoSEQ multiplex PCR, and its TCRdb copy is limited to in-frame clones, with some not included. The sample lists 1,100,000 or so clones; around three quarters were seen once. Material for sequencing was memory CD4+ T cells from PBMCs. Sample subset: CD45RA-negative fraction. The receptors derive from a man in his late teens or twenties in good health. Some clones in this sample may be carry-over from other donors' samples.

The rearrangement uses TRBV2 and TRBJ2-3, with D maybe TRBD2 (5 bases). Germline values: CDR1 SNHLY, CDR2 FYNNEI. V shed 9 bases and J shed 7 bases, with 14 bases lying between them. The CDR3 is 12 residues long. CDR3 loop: CASTSLGNTQYF. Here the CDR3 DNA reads TGTGCCAGTACTTCACTAGGAAATACGCAGTATTTT.

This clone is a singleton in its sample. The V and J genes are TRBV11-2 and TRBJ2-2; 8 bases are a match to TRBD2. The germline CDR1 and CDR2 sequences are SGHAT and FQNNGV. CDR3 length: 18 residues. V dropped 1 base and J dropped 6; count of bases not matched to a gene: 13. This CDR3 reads CASSLVASGSPHAGELFF. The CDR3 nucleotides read TGTGCCAGCAGCTTAGTTGCTAGCGGGTCCCCCCACGCCGGGGAGCTGTTTTTT.

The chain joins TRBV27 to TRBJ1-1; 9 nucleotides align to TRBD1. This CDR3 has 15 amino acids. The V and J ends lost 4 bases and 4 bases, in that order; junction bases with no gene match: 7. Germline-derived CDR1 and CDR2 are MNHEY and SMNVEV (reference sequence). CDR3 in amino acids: CASSSDRGRTTEAFF. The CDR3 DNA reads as TGTGCCAGCAGTTCGGACAGGGGACGGACCACTGAAGCTTTCTTT.

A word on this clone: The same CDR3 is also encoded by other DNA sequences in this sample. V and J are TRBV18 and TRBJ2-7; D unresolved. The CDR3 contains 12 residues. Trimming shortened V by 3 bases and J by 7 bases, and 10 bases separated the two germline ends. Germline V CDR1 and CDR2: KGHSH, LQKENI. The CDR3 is CASSPRLDEQYF. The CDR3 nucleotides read TGTGCCAGCTCACCTAGGCTAGATGAGCAGTACTTC.

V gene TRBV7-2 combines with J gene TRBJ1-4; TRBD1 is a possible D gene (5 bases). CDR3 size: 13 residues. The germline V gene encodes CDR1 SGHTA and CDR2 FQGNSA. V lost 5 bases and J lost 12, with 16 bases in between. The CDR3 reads CASSADQGRELFF. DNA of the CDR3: TGTGCCAGCAGCGCCGACCAGGGTCGGGAACTGTTTTTT. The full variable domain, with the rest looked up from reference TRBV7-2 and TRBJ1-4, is GAGVSQSPSNKVTEKGKDVELRCDPISGHTALYWYRQSLGQGLEFLIYFQGNSAPDKSGLPSDRFSAERTGGSVSTLTIQRTQQEDSAVYLCASSADQGRELFFGSGTQLSVL.

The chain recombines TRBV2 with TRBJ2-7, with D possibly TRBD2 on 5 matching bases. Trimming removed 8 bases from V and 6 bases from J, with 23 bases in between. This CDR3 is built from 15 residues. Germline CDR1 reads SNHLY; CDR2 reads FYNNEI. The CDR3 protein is CASGVLEVSQAEQYF. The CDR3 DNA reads TGTGCCAGCGGGGTACTAGAAGTTTCTCAAGCCGAGCAGTACTTC.

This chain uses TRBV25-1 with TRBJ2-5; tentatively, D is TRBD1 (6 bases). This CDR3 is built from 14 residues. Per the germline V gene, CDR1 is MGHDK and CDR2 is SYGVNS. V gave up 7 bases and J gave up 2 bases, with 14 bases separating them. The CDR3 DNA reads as TGTGCCAGCACCCCCCGGACAGTTCAAGAGACCCAGTACTTC. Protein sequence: CASTPRTVQETQYF.

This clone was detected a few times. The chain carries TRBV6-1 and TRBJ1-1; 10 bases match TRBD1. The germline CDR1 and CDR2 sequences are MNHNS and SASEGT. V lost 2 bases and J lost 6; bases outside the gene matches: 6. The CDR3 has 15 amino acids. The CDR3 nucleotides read TGTGCCAGCAGTGAATCCGGGACAGGGGCATCTGAAGCTTTCTTT. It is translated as CASSESGTGASEAFF.

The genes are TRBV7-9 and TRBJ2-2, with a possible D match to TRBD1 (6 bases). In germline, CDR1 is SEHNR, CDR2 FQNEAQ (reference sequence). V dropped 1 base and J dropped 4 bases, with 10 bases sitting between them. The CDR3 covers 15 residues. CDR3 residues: CASSLGQASTGELFF. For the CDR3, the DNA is TGTGCCAGCAGCTTAGGACAGGCAAGCACCGGGGAGCTGTTTTTT.

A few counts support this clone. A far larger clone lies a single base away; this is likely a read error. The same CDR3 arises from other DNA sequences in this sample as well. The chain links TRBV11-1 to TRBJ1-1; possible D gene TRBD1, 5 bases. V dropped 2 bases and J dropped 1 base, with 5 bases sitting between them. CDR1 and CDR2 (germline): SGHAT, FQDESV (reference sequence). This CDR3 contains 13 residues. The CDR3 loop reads CASSLRGNTEAFF. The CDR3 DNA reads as TGTGCCAGCAGCTTAAGGGGGAACACTGAAGCTTTCTTT.

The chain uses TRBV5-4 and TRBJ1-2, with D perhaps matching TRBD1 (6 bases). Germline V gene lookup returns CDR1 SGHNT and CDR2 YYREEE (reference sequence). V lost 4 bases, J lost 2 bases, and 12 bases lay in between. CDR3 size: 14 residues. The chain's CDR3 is CASSPRGQNYGYTF. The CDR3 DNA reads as TGTGCCAGCAGCCCCCGGGGGCAGAACTATGGCTACACCTTC.

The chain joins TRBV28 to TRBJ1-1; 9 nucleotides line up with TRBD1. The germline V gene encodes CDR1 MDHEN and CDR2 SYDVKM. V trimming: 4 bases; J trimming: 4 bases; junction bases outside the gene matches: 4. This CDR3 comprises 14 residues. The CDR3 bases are TGTGCCAGCAGTTACGACAGGGGGGTCACTGAAGCTTTCTTT. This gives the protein CASSYDRGVTEAFF.

Here the CDR3 reads CASSLAGRHNEQFF. CDR3 nucleotides: TGTGCCAGCAGCTTGGCCGGGAGGCACAATGAGCAGTTCTTC. This sequence joins TRBV5-4 and TRBJ2-1, with 7 bases matching TRBD2. J lost 5 bases, V lost 0 bases, and 2 bases had no gene match. This CDR3 spans 14 amino acids. Germline V gives CDR1 SGHNT, CDR2 YYREEE (reference sequence).

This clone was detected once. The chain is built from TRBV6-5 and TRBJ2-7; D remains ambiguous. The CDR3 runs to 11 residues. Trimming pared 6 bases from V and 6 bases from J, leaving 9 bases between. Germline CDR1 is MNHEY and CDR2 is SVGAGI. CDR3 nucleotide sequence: TGTGCCAGCAGCCTGGACGGCGAGCAGTACTTC. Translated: CASSLDGEQYF.

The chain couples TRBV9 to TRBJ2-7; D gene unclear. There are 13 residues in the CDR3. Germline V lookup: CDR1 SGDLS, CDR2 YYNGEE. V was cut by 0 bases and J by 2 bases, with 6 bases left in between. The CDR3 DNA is TGTGCCAGCAGCGTAGAGGGCCCCTACGAGCAGTACTTC. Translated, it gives CASSVEGPYEQYF.

CDR3 amino acids: CASSLARRQGAGKYNEQFF. In DNA, the CDR3 is TGTGCCAGCAGCTTAGCGCGGAGACAGGGGGCAGGAAAATACAATGAGCAGTTCTTC. This rearrangement joins TRBV7-6 to TRBJ2-1; 10 bases fit TRBD1. The CDR3 totals 19 residues. Germline assignment: CDR1 SGHVS and CDR2 FNYEAQ. V dropped 0 bases and J dropped 4; count of bases not matched to a gene: 12. The full variable domain, in which reference TRBV7-6 and TRBJ2-1 provide the parts outside the CDR3, is GAGVSQSPRYKVTKRGQDVALRCDPISGHVSLYWYRQALGQGPEFLTYFNYEAQQDKSGLPNDRFSAERPEGSISTLTIQRTEQRDSAMYRCASSLARRQGAGKYNEQFFGPGTRLTVL.

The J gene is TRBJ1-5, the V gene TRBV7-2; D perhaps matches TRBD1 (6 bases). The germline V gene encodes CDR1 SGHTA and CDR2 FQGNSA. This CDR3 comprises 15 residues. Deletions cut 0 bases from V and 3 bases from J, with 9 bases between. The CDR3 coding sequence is TGTGCCAGCAGCTTAGCCGGACAGCTCAATCAGCCCCAGCATTTT. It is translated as CASSLAGQLNQPQHF. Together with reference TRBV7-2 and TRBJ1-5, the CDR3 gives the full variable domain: GAGVSQSPSNKVTEKGKDVELRCDPISGHTALYWYRQSLGQGLEFLIYFQGNSAPDKSGLPSDRFSAERTGGSVSTLTIQRTQQEDSAVYLCASSLAGQLNQPQHFGDGTRLSIL.

CDR3 sequence (DNA): TGTGCCAGTAGTATAGGAACTAGCGGACTCTACGAGCAGTACTTC. This encodes CASSIGTSGLYEQYF. The rearrangement links TRBV19 to TRBJ2-7; 8 nucleotides match TRBD2. This CDR3 has 15 residues. CDR1 is LNHDA and CDR2 is SQIVND in the germline V gene (reference sequence). V trimming: 1 base; J trimming: 3 bases; junction bases outside the gene matches: 5.

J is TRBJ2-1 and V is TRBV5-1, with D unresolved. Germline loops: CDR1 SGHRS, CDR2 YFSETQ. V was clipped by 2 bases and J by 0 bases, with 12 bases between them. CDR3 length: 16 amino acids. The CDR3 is CASSFLSQSSYNEQFF. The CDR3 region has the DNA TGCGCCAGCAGCTTTCTTAGCCAGAGCTCCTACAATGAGCAGTTCTTC.